This T cell receptor beta chain is drawn from a study of T cells in Graves' hyperthyroidism and ophthalmopathy. This clonotype showed up just a few times. Antigen specificity is unknown. General study findings and limits: The model anticipated ophthalmopathy a median about 6.5 months pre-onset. Blood held most thyroid clonotypes expanded above 0.001 frequency. Using 13 V-J features, a model discriminated ophthalmopathy from stable hyperthyroidism.

Amplification of TCR beta CDR3 regions was performed using RNA transcripts as template. The TCR CDR3 first-round RT-PCR relied on the HTBI primer set. TCRdb reprocessed the multiplex PCR reads with MiXCR, giving one entry per CDR3 protein. The repertoire includes hundreds of thousands of distinct CDR3 sequences, approximately 21% of them detected once, and around 62% sits in the top ten. The authors took PBMCs from over 8.5 ml fresh peripheral blood. The specimen was blood. The sequence derives from a man aged 25-45 years with Graves' ophthalmopathy.

Here the CDR3 DNA reads TGTGCCAGCAGCCGGGACCCCTACGAGCAGTACTTC. It is translated as CASSRDPYEQYF. This chain joins TRBV9 and TRBJ2-7, with D possibly being TRBD1 or TRBD2 (5 bases each). The CDR3 extends over 12 amino acids. V was shortened by 4 bases and J by 2 bases, with 7 bases between the two germline ends. The V gene's germline CDR1 is SGDLS and CDR2 YYNGEE.